The clone carrying this T cell receptor beta chain was seen just once. Authors' methods: Estimated nucleated cell counts came from reference gene primer amplification. Using immunoSEQ multiplex PCR, the repertoire was profiled, and TCRdb retains in-frame clones only, with some absent. V and J calls and clone size follow that table, whereas D and trimming were derived from the DNA. The sample lists some 210,000 clones, around four fifths occurring once. The data belong to a study of blood T cell repertoires in COVID-19. Across the study: COVID-19 samples from acute and convalescent phases originated in the United States, Italy and Spain. PBMCs, B-cell-depleted T cells, or T cells were the source of the cDNA or gDNA that made up the material.

The CDR3 totals 15 residues. The ends lost 2 bases at V and 4 bases at J; junction bases unmatched: 7. The germline V gene has CDR1 MNHEY and CDR2 SVGEGT. This clonotype was obtained from a human donor in a cohort sampled during active COVID-19. The chain uses TRBV6-2 or TRBV6-3 and TRBJ2-5; 7 nucleotides line up with TRBD1. Sequenced: peripheral blood. The CDR3 sequence is CASSYVGDRAETQYF. The DNA for the CDR3 is TGTGCCAGCAGTTACGTGGGCGACAGGGCAGAGACCCAGTACTTC.